This entry lists 29 T cell receptor beta chains sequenced from one sample in a study of regulatory T cells in long-lasting Graves disease. Time point in this sample: newly diagnosed GD, antithyroid drugs for less than 3 months. The TCR library was made from RNA extracted from PBMCs. According to the study, TCR beta libraries were built with iRepertoire HTBI primers and CDR3-region Arm-PCR. One entry per CDR3 protein results from TCRdb running MiXCR on the multiplex PCR reads. The table has over 500,000 distinct CDR3 sequences, around 16% seen once; the top ten hold about 12%. These data are also associated with another study on T cells in Graves' hyperthyroidism and ophthalmopathy.

The sequences come from peripheral blood mononuclear cells (PBMCs), collected at new diagnosis, from a patient treated with antithyroid drugs. The receptor set was obtained from a man aged 18 to 35 with Graves disease.

The V gene is TRBV10-1, the J gene TRBJ2-7; 12 bases fit TRBD2. The V and J ends lost 0 bases and 2 bases, in that order; junction bases with no gene match: 2. This CDR3 comprises 16 residues. Germline V gene data show CDR1 as WNHNN and CDR2 as SYGVQD (reference sequence). CDR3 loop: CASSESTSGGTYEQYF. The DNA for the CDR3 is TGCGCCAGCAGTGAGTCGACTAGCGGGGGTACCTACGAGCAGTACTTC.

In this sample, this clonotype turned up a few times. The chain combines TRBV12-3 or TRBV12-4 with TRBJ1-5, with no clear D. V dropped 7 bases and J dropped 2 bases, with 9 bases sitting between them. This CDR3 is built from 13 residues. DNA of the CDR3: TGTGCCAGCACTTTCGAGGGCAATCAGCCCCAGCATTTT. Translating it yields CASTFEGNQPQHF.

This clonotype showed up just a few times. The chain combines TRBV9 with TRBJ2-5; 7 nucleotides align to TRBD2. Germline V CDR1 and CDR2: SGDLS, YYNGEE. V gave up 3 bases and J gave up 5 bases; unmatched junction bases: 7. The CDR3 runs to 14 residues. Here the CDR3 reads CASSASGGMETQYF. The CDR3, as DNA: TGTGCCAGCAGCGCCTCCGGGGGGATGGAGACCCAGTACTTC. Looking up the rest from reference TRBV9 and TRBJ2-5 gives the full variable domain: DSGVTQTPKHLITATGQRVTLRCSPRSGDLSVYWYQQSLDQGLQFLIQYYNGEERAKGNILERFSAQQFPDLHSELNLSSLELGDSALYFCASSASGGMETQYFGPGTRLLVL.

This clonotype has a count of ten or more. The rearrangement links TRBV12-3 or TRBV12-4 to TRBJ2-1, with TRBD2 matching 13 bases. With V trimmed by 3 bases and J by 9 bases, 5 bases remained unmatched. The CDR3 loop spans 15 amino acids. This chain's CDR3 is CASSFGLAGEVEQFF. As DNA, the CDR3 is TGTGCCAGCAGTTTCGGACTAGCGGGAGAGGTTGAGCAGTTCTTC.

This clonotype came up many times. The chain carries TRBV2 and TRBJ2-1; D is unclear. The ends were cut back, 6 bases at V and 8 bases at J, with 8 bases in the middle. CDR1 SNHLY and CDR2 FYNNEI come from the germline V gene. This CDR3 is 11 amino acids long. CDR3 sequence (DNA): TGTGCCAGCAGCCCGATCTATGAGCAGTTCTTC. It specifies CASSPIYEQFF.

The V and J genes are TRBV10-1 and TRBJ2-2; D gene unclear. This CDR3 comprises 14 residues. Trimming left V 0 bases short and J 1 base short, with 3 bases between. CDR1 is WNHNN, CDR2 SYGVQD, per germline (reference sequence). Here the CDR3 DNA reads TGCGCCAGCAGTGAGTCCCTGAACACCGGGGAGCTGTTTTTT. Translating gives CASSESLNTGELFF.

Only a few counts were recorded for this clonotype. The chain carries TRBV2 and TRBJ2-7, with a possible D match to TRBD2 (5 bases). Trimming removed 3 bases from V and 3 bases from J, with 15 bases in between. This CDR3 comprises 15 residues. Germline V gene data show CDR1 as SNHLY and CDR2 as FYNNEI. The CDR3 bases are TGTGCCAGCAGTGATTTGCCCCGGGGTCGCTACGAGCAGTACTTC. It is translated as CASSDLPRGRYEQYF. The variable domain in full, with the rest retrieved from reference TRBV2 and TRBJ2-7, is EPEVTQTPSHQVTQMGQEVILRCVPISNHLYFYWYRQILGQKVEFLVSFYNNEISEKSEIFDDQFSVERPDGSNFTLKIRSTKLEDSAMYFCASSDLPRGRYEQYFGPGTRLTVT.

Turning to this clonotype: Since a much larger clone is just one base distant, this may be a read error. The chain is built from TRBV20-1 and TRBJ2-4, with 8 bases fitting TRBD2. Looked up from germline, CDR1 is DFQATT and CDR2 is SNEGSKA (reference sequence). The CDR3 covers 14 residues. CDR3 nucleotide sequence: TGCAGTGCTAGGACTAGCGAGACATACAATGAGCAGCTCTTC. It encodes CSARTSETYNEQLF.

This clonotype was counted between two and nine times. The rearrangement joins TRBV11-2 to TRBJ2-1, with D uncertain. The CDR3 extends over 14 amino acids. The ends were cut back, 2 bases at V and 5 bases at J, with 10 bases in the middle. Germline loops: CDR1 SGHAT, CDR2 FQNNGV. CDR3 in DNA: TGTGCCAGCAGCTTAATCCCCAGACACAATGAGCAGTTCTTC. It translates to CASSLIPRHNEQFF.

This rearrangement joins TRBV12-3 or TRBV12-4 to TRBJ2-7; TRBD2 aligns across 12 bases. Trimming at V came to 4 bases and at J to 4 bases, leaving 5 bases not matched to a gene. The CDR3 is 15 amino acids. The CDR3 DNA follows: TGTGCCAGCAGTTACCGGACTAGCGGGAATTACGAGCAGTACTTC. Its translation: CASSYRTSGNYEQYF.

J is TRBJ2-7 and V is TRBV2, with 7 positions matching TRBD1. Trimming removed 9 bases from V and 2 bases from J; junction bases left unmatched: 4. CDR1 and CDR2 from the germline V gene are SNHLY and FYNNEI. The CDR3 loop spans 12 amino acids. CDR3 region: CARGTVAYEQYF. CDR3 sequence (DNA): TGTGCCAGAGGGACAGTCGCCTACGAGCAGTACTTC.

This clonotype has a count of ten or more. The genes are TRBV5-1 and TRBJ2-3; tentative D call: TRBD1 (6 bases). Trimming stripped 4 bases from V and 0 bases from J, with 9 bases between. The CDR3 extends over 14 amino acids. From germline, CDR1 is SGHRS and CDR2 YFSETQ. This CDR3 is CASSQGQSTDTQYF. The CDR3, as DNA: TGCGCCAGCAGCCAAGGACAGAGCACAGATACGCAGTATTTT. Based on the CDR3 plus reference TRBV5-1 and TRBJ2-3, the full variable domain is KAGVTQTPRYLIKTRGQQVTLSCSPISGHRSVSWYQQTPGQGLQFLFEYFSETQRNKGNFPGRFSGRQFSNSRSEMNVSTLELGDSALYLCASSQGQSTDTQYFGPGTRLTVL.

This clonotype was observed many times. The CDR3 bases are TGCAGTGCTAGGGATCGACAGGGGCCGGGAAACACCATATATTTT. This sequence encodes CSARDRQGPGNTIYF. The rearrangement links TRBV20-1 to TRBJ1-3; 8 bases match TRBD1. CDR3 size: 15 residues. Germline V gene sequence: CDR1 DFQATT, CDR2 SNEGSKA (reference sequence). J gave up 4 bases and V 3 bases, and 8 bases lay outside the gene matches.

The V call is TRBV4-2, the J call TRBJ2-7; tentative D call: TRBD1 (5 bases). This CDR3 has 14 amino acids. Trimming shortened V by 0 bases and J by 3 bases, and 9 bases separated the two germline ends. Germline assignment: CDR1 LGHNA and CDR2 YNFKEQ. In DNA form, the CDR3 reads TGTGCCAGCAGCCAAGATCAGGGCTTCTACGAGCAGTACTTC. Residues: CASSQDQGFYEQYF.

A note on this clonotype: A far larger clone differs by one base, so this is likely a read error. The chain recombines TRBV28 with TRBJ2-1; 13 bases agree with TRBD2. The CDR3 is made up of 16 amino acids. The trim removed 1 base at V and 6 bases at J, leaving 3 bases unmatched. Germline CDR1 reads MDHEN; CDR2 reads SYDVKM. The CDR3 nucleotides read TGTGCCAGCAGTTTATTCGGGACTAGCGGGGTCAATGAGCAGTTCTTC. Translated: CASSLFGTSGVNEQFF.

This clonotype appeared many times. The chain uses TRBV27 and TRBJ2-1, with TRBD1 identical over 9 bases. The CDR3 loop spans 15 amino acids. The ends lost 5 bases at V and 8 bases at J; junction bases unmatched: 10. Germline assignment: CDR1 MNHEY and CDR2 SMNVEV (reference sequence). The chain's CDR3 is CASSGPGQGVHEQFF. CDR3 coding DNA: TGTGCCAGCAGTGGTCCGGGACAGGGTGTGCATGAGCAGTTCTTC.

This clonotype was recorded at least ten times. The CDR3 loop reads CASSWGSGQNTQYF. Here the CDR3 DNA reads TGTGCCAGCAGCTGGGGATCAGGCCAAAATACGCAGTATTTT. This rearrangement joins TRBV11-1 to TRBJ2-3; unclear D gene. Germline CDR1 is SGHAT and CDR2 is FQDESV (reference sequence). V lost 4 bases, J lost 7 bases, and 15 bases lay in between. The CDR3 length is 14 residues.

This clonotype showed up just a few times. The CDR3 DNA reads as TGCAGTGCTTCTACGACAGGGGGCTATGGCTACACCTTC. It translates to CSASTTGGYGYTF. This chain links TRBV20-1 with TRBJ1-2, with 9 bases that match TRBD1. J lost 4 bases, V lost 5 bases, and 5 bases had no gene match. The CDR3 is 13 residues long. Germline V lookup: CDR1 DFQATT, CDR2 SNEGSKA (reference sequence).

In this sample, this clonotype turned up a few times. The V and J genes are TRBV20-1 and TRBJ2-1, with a possible D match to TRBD2 (6 bases). The CDR3 covers 13 residues. CDR1 is DFQATT, CDR2 SNEGSKA, per germline (reference sequence). V was clipped by 6 bases and J by 7 bases, with 16 bases between them. DNA of the CDR3: TGCAGTGCGACGGGAGTTGCGGTTAATGAGCAGTTCTTC. Its protein product is CSATGVAVNEQFF.

This clonotype was detected only a few times. The chain is built from TRBV9 and TRBJ2-3; unclear D gene. Trimming stripped 2 bases from V and 2 bases from J, with 6 bases between. This CDR3 has 13 amino acids. The germline gives CDR1 SGDLS, CDR2 YYNGEE. The CDR3 sequence is CASSVQVTDTQYF. CDR3 coding DNA: TGTGCCAGCAGCGTCCAAGTCACAGATACGCAGTATTTT.

The chain couples TRBV6-1 to TRBJ1-2; D perhaps matches TRBD1 (5 bases). Trimming stripped 10 bases from V and 1 base from J, with 13 bases between. This CDR3 has 13 residues. From germline, CDR1 is MNHNS and CDR2 SASEGT. The CDR3 nucleotides read TGTGCCATAGGCAGGGACCTTAACTATGGCTACACCTTC. It translates to CAIGRDLNYGYTF.

This clonotype was counted at least ten times. This rearrangement joins TRBV11-2 to TRBJ1-2, with D unclear. Germline V lookup: CDR1 SGHAT, CDR2 FQNNGV. CDR3 size: 15 residues. V gave up 5 bases and J gave up 2 bases, with 15 bases separating them. The CDR3 protein is CASSPATGMNYGYTF. The CDR3 nucleotides are TGTGCCAGCAGCCCAGCGACGGGGATGAACTATGGCTACACCTTC.

In its sample, this clonotype was seen a few times. The V and J genes are TRBV27 and TRBJ1-5; possible D gene TRBD1, 5 bases. V was cut by 6 bases and J by 0 bases, with 12 bases left in between. The CDR3 has 15 amino acids. The germline V gene has CDR1 MNHEY and CDR2 SMNVEV (reference sequence). CDR3 protein: CASREQVYSNQPQHF. In DNA, the CDR3 is TGTGCCAGCAGGGAACAGGTGTATAGCAATCAGCCCCAGCATTTT.

This clonotype was seen a few times. V is TRBV6-1 and J is TRBJ2-6; no reliable D call. The length of the CDR3 is 16 residues. Germline-derived CDR1 and CDR2 are MNHNS and SASEGT. Trimming took off 11 bases at V and 0 bases at J, with 17 bases between the two ends. CDR3 bases: TGTGCCGGCTCAAGATGGTCTGACTCTGGGGCCAACGTCCTGACTTTC. Protein sequence: CAGSRWSDSGANVLTF.

This clonotype was observed a few times. A much larger clone is a single base away; this may be a read error. The V call is TRBV27, the J call TRBJ2-1; the D gene is possibly TRBD1 (6 bases). From germline, CDR1 is MNHEY and CDR2 SMNVEV (reference sequence). The CDR3 spans 14 residues. The CDR3 DNA sequence: TGTGCCAGCAGCGACAGGATGGGCTACTATGAGCAGTTCTTC. The encoded protein is CASSDRMGYYEQFF.

The chain is built from TRBV20-1 and TRBJ2-7; no reliable D call. V lost 1 base to trimming and J lost 2 bases, with 12 bases between them. The CDR3 is 14 residues long. Germline-derived CDR1 and CDR2 are DFQATT and SNEGSKA (reference sequence). The CDR3 protein is CSARGLGGAYEQYF. CDR3 DNA sequence: TGCAGTGCTAGAGGATTGGGCGGAGCCTACGAGCAGTACTTC.

The chain joins TRBV11-2 to TRBJ2-2; no reliable D call. The CDR3 contains 13 residues. CDR1 and CDR2 (germline): SGHAT, FQNNGV. V was cut by 5 bases and J by 6 bases, with 10 bases left in between. The CDR3: CASSIEVSGELFF. DNA of the CDR3: TGTGCCAGCAGCATCGAGGTTTCCGGGGAGCTGTTTTTT.

A few counts support this clonotype. The chain uses TRBV14 and TRBJ2-1; D may be TRBD2 (5 bases). Germline V lookup: CDR1 SGHDN, CDR2 FVKESK. This CDR3 contains 15 residues. V lost 1 base to trimming and J lost 4 bases, with 11 bases between them. The CDR3 region is CASSQGLYQYNEQFF. The DNA of the CDR3 is TGTGCCAGCAGCCAAGGACTATACCAATACAATGAGCAGTTCTTC. The complete variable domain, with remaining parts taken from reference TRBV14 and TRBJ2-1, reads EAGVTQFPSHSVIEKGQTVTLRCDPISGHDNLYWYRRVMGKEIKFLLHFVKESKQDESGMPNNRFLAERTGGTYSTLKVQPAELEDSGVYFCASSQGLYQYNEQFFGPGTRLTVL.

The rearrangement joins TRBV7-3 to TRBJ2-1; D possibly corresponds to TRBD1 (6 bases). Germline V gene sequence: CDR1 SGHTA, CDR2 FQGTGA. V gave up 3 bases and J gave up 9 bases, with 15 bases separating them. This CDR3 comprises 14 residues. The CDR3 protein is CASSFNREEGEQFF. The CDR3 DNA follows: TGTGCCAGCAGCTTCAACAGGGAAGAAGGTGAGCAGTTCTTC.